This is a list of T cell receptor beta chains from one sample in a study of sequential checkpoint blockade in melanoma. Libraries were prepared by immunoSEQ multiplex PCR; TCRdb keeps only in-frame clonotypes and omits some of them. This table has fewer than 40,000 clones, 88% appearing once. The source was CD8+ T cells sorted from blood (inferred from file names), collected from a patient given nivolumab and ipilimumab in sequence. All receptors derive from a human donor with melanoma. Both conserved end residues are part of each CDR3. Fields, in order: clone size, V gene, D gene, J gene, CDR3 DNA, CDR3 protein. A D gene is named only where the DNA matches it firmly. Clone sizes are given selectively: once, few, many, or a class where the clone is expanded.

clone_size: -; v_call: TRBV27; d_call: -; j_call: TRBJ1-4; cdr3_nt: TGTGCCAGCAGTGTCCAGGGTACCCCTGGAGAAAAACTGTTTTTT; cdr3_aa: CASSVQGTPGEKLFF
clone_size: -; v_call: TRBV5-1; d_call: TRBD2; j_call: TRBJ2-1; cdr3_nt: TGCGCCAGCAGCCCGATCGGGACTAGCGCCTTCAATGAGCAGTTCTTC; cdr3_aa: CASSPIGTSAFNEQFF
clone_size: -; v_call: TRBV4-1; d_call: -; j_call: TRBJ2-3; cdr3_nt: TGCGCCAGCAGCCTCCACACTAGCTCCACAGATACGCAGTATTTT; cdr3_aa: CASSLHTSSTDTQYF
clone_size: -; v_call: TRBV2; d_call: -; j_call: TRBJ2-2; cdr3_nt: TGTGCCAGCAGAGTTAGTCCCGGGGAGCTGTTTTTT; cdr3_aa: CASRVSPGELFF
clone_size: -; v_call: TRBV4-1; d_call: TRBD2; j_call: TRBJ2-7; cdr3_nt: TGCGCCAGCAGCCTTCACACTAGCGGAGCCTACGAGCAGTACTTC; cdr3_aa: CASSLHTSGAYEQYF
clone_size: -; v_call: TRBV5-1; d_call: -; j_call: TRBJ1-2; cdr3_nt: TGCGCCAGCAGCGACGAAGCGGGGGCTACTGGCTACACCTTC; cdr3_aa: CASSDEAGATGYTF
clone_size: once; v_call: TRBV27; d_call: TRBD1; j_call: TRBJ2-5; cdr3_nt: TGTGCCAGCAGTCCTGGACTCCGGGACAGGTACCAAGAGACCCAGTACTTC; cdr3_aa: CASSPGLRDRYQETQYF
clone_size: -; v_call: TRBV6-5; d_call: TRBD1; j_call: TRBJ1-1; cdr3_nt: TGTGCCAGCACCCTCAAGGGGGCGGGAACTGAAGCTTTCTTT; cdr3_aa: CASTLKGAGTEAFF
clone_size: -; v_call: TRBV7-2; d_call: TRBD2; j_call: TRBJ2-1; cdr3_nt: TGTGCCAGCAGCCCCTTTCTAGCGGACAATGAGCAGTTCTTC; cdr3_aa: CASSPFLADNEQFF
clone_size: -; v_call: TRBV20-1; d_call: -; j_call: TRBJ2-7; cdr3_nt: TGCAGTGCTAGAGATCTCGAGCAGTACTTC; cdr3_aa: CSARDLEQYF
clone_size: once; v_call: TRBV19; d_call: -; j_call: TRBJ1-1; cdr3_nt: TGTGCCAGTAGTATGTGGCTGAACACTGAAGCTTTCTTT; cdr3_aa: CASSMWLNTEAFF
clone_size: -; v_call: TRBV2; d_call: TRBD1; j_call: TRBJ1-4; cdr3_nt: TGTGCCAGCAGCCCGCGGGACAGGGCACCTAATGAAAAACTGTTTTTT; cdr3_aa: CASSPRDRAPNEKLFF
clone_size: once; v_call: TRBV6-1; d_call: TRBD1; j_call: TRBJ1-1; cdr3_nt: TGTGCCAGTGGGACAGGCCCGAACACTGAAGCTTTCTTT; cdr3_aa: CASGTGPNTEAFF
clone_size: -; v_call: TRBV9; d_call: TRBD1; j_call: TRBJ2-7; cdr3_nt: TGTGCCAGCAGCACCGGGACAGGAACCTACGAGCAGTACTTC; cdr3_aa: CASSTGTGTYEQYF
clone_size: -; v_call: TRBV7-8; d_call: TRBD2; j_call: TRBJ2-1; cdr3_nt: TGTGCCAGCAGCTTAGCAGGACTAGACTACAATGAGCAGTTCTTC; cdr3_aa: CASSLAGLDYNEQFF
clone_size: -; v_call: TRBV27; d_call: TRBD1; j_call: TRBJ1-1; cdr3_nt: TGTGCCAGCAGTTTTTGGACAGGGTTAAACACTGAAGCTTTCTTT; cdr3_aa: CASSFWTGLNTEAFF
clone_size: -; v_call: TRBV7-3; d_call: TRBD2; j_call: TRBJ2-2; cdr3_nt: TGTGCCAGCAGCTTAAGGGAGGGACTCAACACCGGGGAGCTGTTTTTT; cdr3_aa: CASSLREGLNTGELFF
clone_size: -; v_call: TRBV7-6; d_call: TRBD1; j_call: TRBJ2-5; cdr3_nt: TGTGCCAGCAGCTTATACAGGGGTGAGACCCAGTACTTC; cdr3_aa: CASSLYRGETQYF
clone_size: -; v_call: TRBV7-2; d_call: -; j_call: TRBJ2-1; cdr3_nt: TGTGCCAGCAGCTCCTCTGGGGGGGCGGTTGAGCAGTTCTTC; cdr3_aa: CASSSSGGAVEQFF
clone_size: few; v_call: TRBV14; d_call: -; j_call: TRBJ2-2; cdr3_nt: TGTGCCAGCAGCCTCGAACTAGATACCACCGGGGAGCTGTTTTTT; cdr3_aa: CASSLELDTTGELFF
clone_size: -; v_call: TRBV9; d_call: -; j_call: TRBJ2-3; cdr3_nt: TGTGCCAGCAGCGTAGGAGTGGTTTTAAACACAGATACGCAGTATTTT; cdr3_aa: CASSVGVVLNTDTQYF
clone_size: -; v_call: TRBV7-6; d_call: -; j_call: TRBJ2-1; cdr3_nt: TGTGCCAGCAGCCACCAGGGAAACTACAATGAGCAGTTCTTC; cdr3_aa: CASSHQGNYNEQFF
clone_size: -; v_call: TRBV13; d_call: TRBD2; j_call: TRBJ2-7; cdr3_nt: TGTGCCAGCAGCATGACTAGCGCTGCCTACGAGCAGTACTTC; cdr3_aa: CASSMTSAAYEQYF
clone_size: -; v_call: TRBV7-9; d_call: TRBD2; j_call: TRBJ2-1; cdr3_nt: TGTGCCAGCAGCCAACCGGGAGGAGTTTCCTACAATGAGCAGTTCTTC; cdr3_aa: CASSQPGGVSYNEQFF
clone_size: -; v_call: TRBV4-3; d_call: TRBD2; j_call: TRBJ2-2; cdr3_nt: TGCGCCAGCAGCCAAGATCTAGCGGGAGAGAGAACCGGGGAGCTGTTTTTT; cdr3_aa: CASSQDLAGERTGELFF
clone_size: -; v_call: TRBV9; d_call: -; j_call: TRBJ2-3; cdr3_nt: TGTGCCAGCAGCGTAGCGGGATGGACGACAGATACGCAGTATTTT; cdr3_aa: CASSVAGWTTDTQYF
clone_size: few; v_call: TRBV6-5; d_call: TRBD1; j_call: TRBJ2-5; cdr3_nt: TGTGCCAGCAGTTACGGGACAGGGGGTTTAGAGACCCAGTACTTC; cdr3_aa: CASSYGTGGLETQYF
clone_size: -; v_call: TRBV9; d_call: TRBD1; j_call: TRBJ2-5; cdr3_nt: TGTGCCAGCAGCGCCCGGACAGGACTCGAGGAGACCCAGTACTTC; cdr3_aa: CASSARTGLEETQYF
clone_size: few; v_call: TRBV10-3; d_call: -; j_call: TRBJ2-3; cdr3_nt: TGTGCCATCAGTGACCCCCCTAGCTATACGCAGTATTTT; cdr3_aa: CAISDPPSYTQYF
clone_size: -; v_call: TRBV9; d_call: -; j_call: TRBJ2-1; cdr3_nt: TGTGCCAGCAGTATAGCGGCCGCCTCCTACAATGAGCAGTTCTTC; cdr3_aa: CASSIAAASYNEQFF
clone_size: once; v_call: TRBV4-2; d_call: TRBD1; j_call: TRBJ2-7; cdr3_nt: TGTGCCAGCAGCCAAATCCGGGACAGGGGATACGAGCAGTACTTC; cdr3_aa: CASSQIRDRGYEQYF
clone_size: -; v_call: TRBV6-1; d_call: TRBD1; j_call: TRBJ1-1; cdr3_nt: TGCGCCAGCAGTGATTCGGACAGGGGGTACAAAACGAACACTGAAGCTTTCTTT; cdr3_aa: CASSDSDRGYKTNTEAFF
clone_size: -; v_call: TRBV27; d_call: TRBD1; j_call: TRBJ1-5; cdr3_nt: TGTGCCAGCAGTCTCACAGGGGGGTGGCCCCAGCATTTT; cdr3_aa: CASSLTGGWPQHF
clone_size: -; v_call: TRBV9; d_call: -; j_call: TRBJ2-7; cdr3_nt: TGTGCCAGCAGTCCCGAGGGGAGGTCGTCGTACGAGCAGTACTTC; cdr3_aa: CASSPEGRSSYEQYF
clone_size: -; v_call: TRBV15; d_call: -; j_call: TRBJ1-3; cdr3_nt: TGTGCCACCAGCAGAGTTCGAGCGAACTCTGGAAACACCATATATTTT; cdr3_aa: CATSRVRANSGNTIYF
clone_size: -; v_call: TRBV4-1; d_call: -; j_call: TRBJ1-1; cdr3_nt: TGCGCCAGCAGCCAGGCCATCGACCAGGGTGCTTTCTTT; cdr3_aa: CASSQAIDQGAFF
clone_size: -; v_call: TRBV7-3; d_call: TRBD2; j_call: TRBJ2-1; cdr3_nt: TGTGCCAGCAGCTTTATCCGCGGGAGTAGAAATGAGCAGTTCTTC; cdr3_aa: CASSFIRGSRNEQFF
clone_size: -; v_call: TRBV19; d_call: -; j_call: TRBJ1-1; cdr3_nt: TGTGCCAGTAGTGTCAGGGCAGGGGCAAACACTGAAGCTTTCTTT; cdr3_aa: CASSVRAGANTEAFF
clone_size: -; v_call: TRBV6-1; d_call: -; j_call: TRBJ2-1; cdr3_nt: TGTGCCAGCAGTGAAGCGACCGGGATTGTAGACACGGCGATGGACAATGAGCAGTTCTTC; cdr3_aa: CASSEATGIVDTAMDNEQFF
clone_size: -; v_call: TRBV1; d_call: -; j_call: TRBJ2-5; cdr3_nt: TGCACCAGCAGCCCCCCTCCTGAGAGCGGGGCGGCAGACCAAGAGACCCAGTACTTC; cdr3_aa: CTSSPPPESGAADQETQYF
clone_size: -; v_call: TRBV19; d_call: -; j_call: TRBJ1-5; cdr3_nt: TGTGCCAGTACCCCCAGGGGCAGTAGCAATCAGCCCCAGCATTTT; cdr3_aa: CASTPRGSSNQPQHF
clone_size: -; v_call: TRBV27; d_call: TRBD2; j_call: TRBJ2-7; cdr3_nt: TGTGCCAGCAGTCCGGGGACTAGCGGGAGTAGCTACGAGCAGTACTTC; cdr3_aa: CASSPGTSGSSYEQYF
clone_size: -; v_call: TRBV7-8; d_call: -; j_call: TRBJ2-3; cdr3_nt: TGTGCCAGCAGCTTAACGGTAGCTGAAACAGATACGCAGTATTTT; cdr3_aa: CASSLTVAETDTQYF
clone_size: -; v_call: TRBV6-6; d_call: -; j_call: TRBJ2-5; cdr3_nt: TGTGCCAGCAGTTACGATGGGCAGACAGAGACCCAGTACTTC; cdr3_aa: CASSYDGQTETQYF
clone_size: -; v_call: TRBV6-5; d_call: -; j_call: TRBJ2-3; cdr3_nt: TGTGCCAGCAGGACGGGACTTATAGTCACAGATACGCAGTATTTT; cdr3_aa: CASRTGLIVTDTQYF
clone_size: -; v_call: TRBV5-1; d_call: -; j_call: TRBJ2-5; cdr3_nt: TGCGCCAGCAGCCCGGGGTTTCAGATACAAGAGACCCAGTACTTC; cdr3_aa: CASSPGFQIQETQYF
clone_size: -; v_call: TRBV29-1; d_call: -; j_call: TRBJ1-2; cdr3_nt: TGCAGCGTTATTTCGCCCCGGACGGGGAACTATGGCTACACCTTC; cdr3_aa: CSVISPRTGNYGYTF
clone_size: -; v_call: TRBV4-2; d_call: TRBD1; j_call: TRBJ2-7; cdr3_nt: TGTGCCAGCAGCCAAGAAAGGACAGGGCCCTACGAGCAGTACTTC; cdr3_aa: CASSQERTGPYEQYF
clone_size: -; v_call: TRBV6-1; d_call: -; j_call: TRBJ2-2; cdr3_nt: TGTGCCAGCAGCGTAGGGGTAACCGGGGAGCTGTTTTTT; cdr3_aa: CASSVGVTGELFF
clone_size: few; v_call: TRBV27; d_call: -; j_call: TRBJ2-4; cdr3_nt: TGTGCCAGCAGTTTAGCCAGGGGCGGAAACATTCAGTACTTC; cdr3_aa: CASSLARGGNIQYF
clone_size: -; v_call: TRBV19; d_call: -; j_call: TRBJ2-7; cdr3_nt: TGTGCCACTGGACAGACCTACGAGCAGTACTTC; cdr3_aa: CATGQTYEQYF
clone_size: -; v_call: TRBV4-1; d_call: TRBD2; j_call: TRBJ2-7; cdr3_nt: TGCGCCAGCAGCCAAGTACCAGACGGGAGGGACGAGCAGTACTTC; cdr3_aa: CASSQVPDGRDEQYF